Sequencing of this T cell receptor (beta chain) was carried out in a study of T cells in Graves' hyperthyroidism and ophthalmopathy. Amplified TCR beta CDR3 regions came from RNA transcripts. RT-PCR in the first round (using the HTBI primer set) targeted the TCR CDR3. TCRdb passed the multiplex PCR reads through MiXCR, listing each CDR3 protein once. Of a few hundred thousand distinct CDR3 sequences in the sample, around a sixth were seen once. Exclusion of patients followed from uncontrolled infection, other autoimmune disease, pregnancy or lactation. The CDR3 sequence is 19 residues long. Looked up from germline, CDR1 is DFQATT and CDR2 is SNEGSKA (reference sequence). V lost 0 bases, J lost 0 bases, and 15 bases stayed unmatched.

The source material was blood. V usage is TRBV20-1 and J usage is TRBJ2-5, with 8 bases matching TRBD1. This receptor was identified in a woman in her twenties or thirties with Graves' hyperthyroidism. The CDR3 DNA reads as TGCAGTGCTAGAGACGACAGGGGAGAGGGGGGCCGGTACCAAGAGACCCAGTACTTC. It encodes CSARDDRGEGGRYQETQYF.